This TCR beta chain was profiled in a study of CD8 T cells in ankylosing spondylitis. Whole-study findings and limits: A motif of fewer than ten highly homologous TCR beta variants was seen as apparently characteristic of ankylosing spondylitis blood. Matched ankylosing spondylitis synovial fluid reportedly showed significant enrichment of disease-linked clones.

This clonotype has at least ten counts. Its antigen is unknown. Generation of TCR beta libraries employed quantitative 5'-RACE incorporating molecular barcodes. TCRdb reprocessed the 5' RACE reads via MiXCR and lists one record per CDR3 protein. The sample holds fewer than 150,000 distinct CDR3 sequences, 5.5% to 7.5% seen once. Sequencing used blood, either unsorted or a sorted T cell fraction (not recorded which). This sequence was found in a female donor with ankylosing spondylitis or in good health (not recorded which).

CDR3 protein: CASSLVLAGATDTQYF. DNA for the CDR3: TGCGCCAGCAGCTTGGTACTAGCGGGGGCAACAGATACGCAGTATTTT. V and J are TRBV5-1 and TRBJ2-3, with 11 bases aligning to TRBD2. With 0 bases clipped from V and 3 bases from J, the junction kept 3 bases outside the gene matches. This CDR3 has 16 residues. CDR1 is SGHRS and CDR2 is YFSETQ in the germline V gene.